This TCR beta chain was documented in a study of regulatory T cells in long-lasting Graves disease. In germline, CDR1 is SGHRS, CDR2 YFSETQ. J lost 3 bases, V lost 0 bases, and 1 base had no gene match. This CDR3 spans 15 amino acids. Time point denoted: newly diagnosed GD, antithyroid drugs for less than 3 months. Following extraction of RNA from PBMCs, that RNA was used to make the TCR library. According to the study, TCR beta libraries were built with iRepertoire HTBI primers and CDR3-region Arm-PCR. TCRdb passed the multiplex PCR reads through MiXCR, listing each CDR3 protein once. In the table there are 380,000 or so distinct CDR3 sequences, around 16% of which are singletons. A further study also used this sample, focusing on T cells in Graves' hyperthyroidism and ophthalmopathy.

The input for sequencing was peripheral blood mononuclear cells (PBMCs), taken at new diagnosis, from a patient treated with antithyroid drugs. The clonotype was recovered from a woman under 30 with Graves disease. The genes are TRBV5-1 and TRBJ2-3, with 10 positions matching TRBD2. CDR3 in DNA: TGCGCCAGCAGCTTGGCACTAGCGGGGACAGATACGCAGTATTTT. Its translation: CASSLALAGTDTQYF.